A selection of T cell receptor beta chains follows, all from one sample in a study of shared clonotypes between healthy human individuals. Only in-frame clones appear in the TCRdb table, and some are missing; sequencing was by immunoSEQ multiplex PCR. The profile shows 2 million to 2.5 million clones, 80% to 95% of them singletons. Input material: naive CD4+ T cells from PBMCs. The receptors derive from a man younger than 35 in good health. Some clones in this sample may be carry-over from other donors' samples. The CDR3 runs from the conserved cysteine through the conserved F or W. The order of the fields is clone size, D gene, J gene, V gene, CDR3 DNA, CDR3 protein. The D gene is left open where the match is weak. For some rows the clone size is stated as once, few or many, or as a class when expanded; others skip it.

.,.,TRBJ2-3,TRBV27,TGTGCCAGCAGTTCCGGGTCCCGCAGCACAGATACGCAGTATTTT,CASSSGSRSTDTQYF
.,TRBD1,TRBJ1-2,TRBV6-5,TGTGCCAGCAGTTACTTCGGGACAGGGGGATTCGGTGGCTACACCTTC,CASSYFGTGGFGGYTF
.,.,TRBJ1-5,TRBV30,TGTGCCTGGAGTGAAGGGGGGAATCAGCCCCAGCATTTT,CAWSEGGNQPQHF
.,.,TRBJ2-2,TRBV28,TGTGCCAGCACCGTACCGCCAGCGAACACCGGGGAGCTGTTTTTT,CASTVPPANTGELFF
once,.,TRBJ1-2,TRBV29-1,TGCAGCGTTGGCGACCCGGGGGCCGGTGGCTACACCTTC,CSVGDPGAGGYTF
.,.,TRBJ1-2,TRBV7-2,TGTGCCAGCAGCTACGTGGGGGCTTTCTATGGCTACACCTTC,CASSYVGAFYGYTF
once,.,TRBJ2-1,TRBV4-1,TGCGCCAGCAGCCAAGCGACTAGGAGCGTTACGGAGCAGTTCTTC,CASSQATRSVTEQFF
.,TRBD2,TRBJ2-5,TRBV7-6,TGTGCCAGCATTTCCGGGGCGACTAGCGGGAGGGCGGAGACCCAGTACTTC,CASISGATSGRAETQYF
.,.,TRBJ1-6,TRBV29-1,TGCAGCGTTGAAGATCGGGGCAGCAGCGATTCACCCCTCCACTTT,CSVEDRGSSDSPLHF
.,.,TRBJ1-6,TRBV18,TGTGCCAGCTCACCGCAAGGCGAAGGTTCACCCCTCCACTTT,CASSPQGEGSPLHF
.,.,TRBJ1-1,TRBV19,TGTGCCAGTAGTCCCCGCCGGGGGGCGGCTCTGGACACTGAAGCTTTCTTT,CASSPRRGAALDTEAFF
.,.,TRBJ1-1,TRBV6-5,TGTGCCAGCAGTTACCGACAGTTGAACACTGAAGCTTTCTTT,CASSYRQLNTEAFF
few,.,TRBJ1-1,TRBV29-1,TGCAGCGTTGAAATTGAGACTGAAGCTTTCTTT,CSVEIETEAFF
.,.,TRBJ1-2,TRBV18,TGTGCCAGCTCACCTGGCGACAGAAACTATGGCTACACCTTC,CASSPGDRNYGYTF
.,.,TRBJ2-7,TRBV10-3,TGTGCCATCAAACGGGGGGCGGACGAGCAGTACTTC,CAIKRGADEQYF
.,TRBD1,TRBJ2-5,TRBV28,TGTGCCAGCATACCGGGACAGCAACAAGAGACCCAGTACTTC,CASIPGQQQETQYF
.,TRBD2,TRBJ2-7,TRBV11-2,TGTGCCAGCAGCTTACCCACTAGCGGGAGAGAGGCCTACGAGCAGTACTTC,CASSLPTSGREAYEQYF
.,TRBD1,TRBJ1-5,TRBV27,TGTGCCAGCAGCTTAGACAGGGTAGGCAATCAGCCCCAGCATTTT,CASSLDRVGNQPQHF
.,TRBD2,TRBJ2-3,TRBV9,TGTGCCAGCAGCGTAGTCGGACTAGATGCCACAGATACGCAGTATTTT,CASSVVGLDATDTQYF
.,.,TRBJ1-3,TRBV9,TGTGCCAGCAGTGGAACCTGGGGTGGAAACACCATATATTTT,CASSGTWGGNTIYF
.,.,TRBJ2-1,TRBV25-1,TGTGCCAGCAGTGACCAGGGCCTCTCCTACAATGAGCAGTTCTTC,CASSDQGLSYNEQFF
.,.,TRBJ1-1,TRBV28,TGTGCCAGCAGACCCCCGGCGAGTGAAGCTTTCTTT,CASRPPASEAFF
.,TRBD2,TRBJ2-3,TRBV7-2,TGTGCCAGCAGCTTAGTGGTTAGCGGGAGCACAGATACGCAGTATTTT,CASSLVVSGSTDTQYF
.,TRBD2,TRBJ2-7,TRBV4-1,TGCGCCAGCAGCCCACGACGGACTAGCAGATACTACGAGCAGTACTTC,CASSPRRTSRYYEQYF
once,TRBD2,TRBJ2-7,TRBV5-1,TGCGCCAGCAGCCTGATAGCGGGAGGGACCTACGAGCAGTACTTC,CASSLIAGGTYEQYF
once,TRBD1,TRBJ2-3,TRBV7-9,TGTGCCAGCAGTTCGACAGGGGCAGATACGCAGTATTTT,CASSSTGADTQYF
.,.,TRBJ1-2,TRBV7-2,TGTGCCAGCAGCTTACGGCAGGGCTCCTATGGCTACACCTTC,CASSLRQGSYGYTF
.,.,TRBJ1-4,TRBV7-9,TGTGCCAGCAGCTTAAGTTTCAGGGCTGAAAAACTGTTTTTT,CASSLSFRAEKLFF
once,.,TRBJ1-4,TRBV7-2,TGTGCCAGCAGCTATCTGGGTCTTCACTCAACTAATGAAAAACTGTTTTTT,CASSYLGLHSTNEKLFF
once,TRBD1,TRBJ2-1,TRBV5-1,TGCGCCAGCAGCTTGGTGTCCGGGACAGGTCAGGAGTTCTTC,CASSLVSGTGQEFF
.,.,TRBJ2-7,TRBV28,TGTGCCAGCTCCACCGACTCCTACGAGCAGTACTTC,CASSTDSYEQYF
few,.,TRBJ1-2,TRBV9,TGTGCCAGCAGCGTAGGTGGGGCAGAAAGGGGCTACACCTTC,CASSVGGAERGYTF
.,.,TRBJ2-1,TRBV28,TGTGCCAGCAGTTTAACATATGAGCAGTTCTTC,CASSLTYEQFF
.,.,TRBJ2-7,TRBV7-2,TGTGCCAGCAGTCAATTCCGGGGGCCTGCCTACGAGCAGTACTTC,CASSQFRGPAYEQYF
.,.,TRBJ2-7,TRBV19,TGTGCCAGTAAGGGGACAACCAGCTCCTACGAGCAGTACTTC,CASKGTTSSYEQYF